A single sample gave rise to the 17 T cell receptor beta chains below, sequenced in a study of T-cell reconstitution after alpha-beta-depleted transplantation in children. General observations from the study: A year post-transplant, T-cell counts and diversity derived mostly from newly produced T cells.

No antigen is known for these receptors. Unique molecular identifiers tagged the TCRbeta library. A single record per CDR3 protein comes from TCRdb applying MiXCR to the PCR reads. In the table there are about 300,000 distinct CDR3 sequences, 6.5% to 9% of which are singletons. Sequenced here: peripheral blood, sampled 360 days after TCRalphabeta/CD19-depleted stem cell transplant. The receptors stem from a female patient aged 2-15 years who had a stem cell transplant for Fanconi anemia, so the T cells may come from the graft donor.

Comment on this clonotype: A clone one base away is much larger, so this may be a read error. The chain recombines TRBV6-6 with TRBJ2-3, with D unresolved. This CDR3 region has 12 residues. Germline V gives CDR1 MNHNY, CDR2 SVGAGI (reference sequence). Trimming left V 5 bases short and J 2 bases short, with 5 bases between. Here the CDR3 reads CASSINTDTQYF. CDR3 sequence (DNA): TGTGCCAGCAGTATAAACACAGATACGCAGTATTTT.

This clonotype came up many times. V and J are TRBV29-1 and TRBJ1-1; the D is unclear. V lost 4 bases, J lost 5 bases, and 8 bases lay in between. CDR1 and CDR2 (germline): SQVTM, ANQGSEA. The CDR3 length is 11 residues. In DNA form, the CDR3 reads TGCAGCGTTGGTCAGACTACTGAAGCTTTCTTT. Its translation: CSVGQTTEAFF. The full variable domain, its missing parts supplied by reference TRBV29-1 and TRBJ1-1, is SAVISQKPSRDICQRGTSLTIQCQVDSQVTMMFWYRQQPGQSLTLIATANQGSEATYESGFVIDKFPISRPNLTFSTLTVSNMSPEDSSIYLCSVGQTTEAFFGQGTRLTVV.

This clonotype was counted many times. In DNA, the CDR3 is TGCAGTGCTACTAGCGGGAGTTACAATGAGCAGTTCTTC. Translation: CSATSGSYNEQFF. This chain links TRBV20-1 with TRBJ2-1, with TRBD2 matching over 10 bases. The CDR3 length is 13 residues. The germline gives CDR1 DFQATT, CDR2 SNEGSKA (reference sequence). V lost 4 bases and J lost 4; bases outside the gene matches: 1.

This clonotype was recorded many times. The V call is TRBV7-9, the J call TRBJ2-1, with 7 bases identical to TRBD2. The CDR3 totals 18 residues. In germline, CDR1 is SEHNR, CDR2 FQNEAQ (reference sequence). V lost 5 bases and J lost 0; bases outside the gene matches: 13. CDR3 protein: CASSIGIAGQSSYNEQFF. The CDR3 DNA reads TGTGCCAGCAGCATAGGGATAGCGGGCCAGAGCTCCTACAATGAGCAGTTCTTC.

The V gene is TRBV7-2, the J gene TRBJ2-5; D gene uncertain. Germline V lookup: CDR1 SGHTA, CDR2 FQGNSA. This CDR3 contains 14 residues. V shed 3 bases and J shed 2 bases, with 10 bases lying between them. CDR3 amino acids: CASSFYNRQETQYF. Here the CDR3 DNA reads TGTGCCAGCAGCTTTTACAACAGACAAGAGACCCAGTACTTC.

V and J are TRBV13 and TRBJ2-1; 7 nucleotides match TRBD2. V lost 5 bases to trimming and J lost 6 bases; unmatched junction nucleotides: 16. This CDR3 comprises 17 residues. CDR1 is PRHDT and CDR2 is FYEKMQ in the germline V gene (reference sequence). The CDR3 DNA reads TGTGCCAGCAGCCCCGGACTAGTGGGAGGGCCACGCAATGAGCAGTTCTTC. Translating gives CASSPGLVGGPRNEQFF.

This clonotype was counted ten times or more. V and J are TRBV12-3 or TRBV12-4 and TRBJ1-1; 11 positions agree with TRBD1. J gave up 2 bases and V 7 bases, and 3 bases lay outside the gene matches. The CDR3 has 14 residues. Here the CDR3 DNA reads TGTGCCAGCACCAGGACAGGGGGCAACACTGAAGCTTTCTTT. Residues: CASTRTGGNTEAFF.

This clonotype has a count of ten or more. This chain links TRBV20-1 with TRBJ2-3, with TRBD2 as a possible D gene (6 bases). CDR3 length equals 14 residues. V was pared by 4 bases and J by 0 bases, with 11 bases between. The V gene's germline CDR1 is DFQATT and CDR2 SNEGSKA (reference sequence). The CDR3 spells CSATGVPSTDTQYF. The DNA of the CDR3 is TGCAGTGCTACGGGAGTCCCTAGCACAGATACGCAGTATTTT.

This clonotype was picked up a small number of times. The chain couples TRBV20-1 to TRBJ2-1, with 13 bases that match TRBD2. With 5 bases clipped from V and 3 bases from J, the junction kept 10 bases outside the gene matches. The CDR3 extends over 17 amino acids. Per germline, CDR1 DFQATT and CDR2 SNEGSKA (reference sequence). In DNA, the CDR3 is TGCAGTGCTGGGACCCCGGGACTAGCGGGACACTACAATGAGCAGTTCTTC. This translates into CSAGTPGLAGHYNEQFF.

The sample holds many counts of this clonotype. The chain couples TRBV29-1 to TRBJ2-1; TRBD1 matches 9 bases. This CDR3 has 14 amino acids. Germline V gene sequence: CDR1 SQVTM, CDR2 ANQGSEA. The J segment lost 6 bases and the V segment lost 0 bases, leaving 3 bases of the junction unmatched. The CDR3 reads CSVEDDRGANEQFF. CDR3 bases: TGCAGCGTTGAAGATGACAGGGGGGCCAATGAGCAGTTCTTC.

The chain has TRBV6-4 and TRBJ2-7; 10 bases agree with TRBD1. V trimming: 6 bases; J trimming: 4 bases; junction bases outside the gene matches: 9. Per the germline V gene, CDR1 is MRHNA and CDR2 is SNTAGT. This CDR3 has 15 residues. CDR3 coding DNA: TGTGCCAGCAGCGACAGCCGGGACAGGGGTTACGAGCAGTACTTC. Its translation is CASSDSRDRGYEQYF.

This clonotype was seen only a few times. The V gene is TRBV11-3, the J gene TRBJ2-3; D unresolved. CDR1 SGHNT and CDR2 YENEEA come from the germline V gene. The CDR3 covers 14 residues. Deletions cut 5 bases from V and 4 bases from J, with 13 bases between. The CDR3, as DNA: TGTGCCAGCAGCAGAGGCGGCGGCGCAGATACGCAGTATTTT. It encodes CASSRGGGADTQYF.

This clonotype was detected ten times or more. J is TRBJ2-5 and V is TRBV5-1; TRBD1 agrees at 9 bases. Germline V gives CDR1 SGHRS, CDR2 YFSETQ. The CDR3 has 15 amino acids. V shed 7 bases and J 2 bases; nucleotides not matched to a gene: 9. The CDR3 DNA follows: TGCGCCAGCCAGACCGGGACAGGGTGGCAAGAGACCCAGTACTTC. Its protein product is CASQTGTGWQETQYF.

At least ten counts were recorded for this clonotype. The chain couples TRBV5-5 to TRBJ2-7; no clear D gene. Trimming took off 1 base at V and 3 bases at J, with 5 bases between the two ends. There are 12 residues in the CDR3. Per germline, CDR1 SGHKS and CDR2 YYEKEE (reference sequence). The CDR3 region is CASSLTDYEQYV. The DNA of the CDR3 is TGTGCCAGCAGCTTGACGGACTACGAGCAGTACGTC.

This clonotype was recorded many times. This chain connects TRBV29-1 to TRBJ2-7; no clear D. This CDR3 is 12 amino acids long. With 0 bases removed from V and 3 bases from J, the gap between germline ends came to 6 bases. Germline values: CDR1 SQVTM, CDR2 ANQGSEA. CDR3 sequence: CSVEDGGYEQYF. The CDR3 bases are TGCAGCGTTGAAGACGGCGGCTACGAGCAGTACTTC.

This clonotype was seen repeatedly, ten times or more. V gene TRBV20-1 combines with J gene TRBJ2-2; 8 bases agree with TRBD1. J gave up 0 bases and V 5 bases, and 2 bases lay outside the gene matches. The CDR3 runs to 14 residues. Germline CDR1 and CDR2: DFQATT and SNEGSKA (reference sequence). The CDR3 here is CSAEQGANTGELFF. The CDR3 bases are TGCAGTGCTGAACAGGGGGCGAACACCGGGGAGCTGTTTTTT.

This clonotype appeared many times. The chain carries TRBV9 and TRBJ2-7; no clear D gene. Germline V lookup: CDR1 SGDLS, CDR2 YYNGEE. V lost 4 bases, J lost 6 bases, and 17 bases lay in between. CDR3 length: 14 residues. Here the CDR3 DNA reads TGTGCCAGCAGCCCGGGTCCCGAGAGGAGCGAGCAGTACTTC. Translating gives CASSPGPERSEQYF.